The rows below give T cell receptor beta chains drawn from one sample of a study of T cell changes during pregnancy in multiple sclerosis. Clones were sequenced by immunoSEQ multiplex PCR, and TCRdb holds only the in-frame ones, with some missing. In the table there are 45,000 or so clones, approximately 90% of which are singletons. Sequences were derived from CD8+ T cells from peripheral blood mononuclear cells, sampled in the second trimester of pregnancy. The receptors were gathered from a female donor with multiple sclerosis, enrolled in a pregnancy study. Both conserved end residues are trimmed from each CDR3. Each record gives: D gene, V gene, CDR3 protein. A D gene is named only where the DNA matches it firmly.

NA,TRBV6-5,ASSYRDWSSYNEQF
TRBD1,TRBV6-4,ASSAGQGAFNEQF
TRBD1,TRBV7-9,ASSWTGTGDPGNTIY
NA,TRBV6-6,ASSYLPSSHQETQY
NA,TRBV29-1,SVEVLDSTNYGYT
NA,TRBV19,ASLMGGMGNYGYT
TRBD2,TRBV7-2,ASSLVGTSGGGKNIQY
NA,TRBV7-2,ASSLSRKFSGDNEQY
NA,TRBV9,ASSVGAETQY
NA,TRBV5-1,ASSLGDISYEQY
TRBD2,TRBV19,ASSPGLAGAPPNEQF
TRBD2,TRBV5-6,ASSSGLAIDTQY
NA,TRBV7-9,ASSYVFYEQY
TRBD2,TRBV13,ASSLTSGDNNEQF
TRBD1,TRBV7-6,ASSTGTGDEQY
TRBD2,TRBV4-1,ASSLQPPSGGAADTQY
NA,TRBV6-1,ASESPEGYGYT
NA,TRBV30,AWSVLGAGYLYEQY
NA,TRBV27,ASRVGLSNSPLH
NA,TRBV6-1,ASSEDITYEQY